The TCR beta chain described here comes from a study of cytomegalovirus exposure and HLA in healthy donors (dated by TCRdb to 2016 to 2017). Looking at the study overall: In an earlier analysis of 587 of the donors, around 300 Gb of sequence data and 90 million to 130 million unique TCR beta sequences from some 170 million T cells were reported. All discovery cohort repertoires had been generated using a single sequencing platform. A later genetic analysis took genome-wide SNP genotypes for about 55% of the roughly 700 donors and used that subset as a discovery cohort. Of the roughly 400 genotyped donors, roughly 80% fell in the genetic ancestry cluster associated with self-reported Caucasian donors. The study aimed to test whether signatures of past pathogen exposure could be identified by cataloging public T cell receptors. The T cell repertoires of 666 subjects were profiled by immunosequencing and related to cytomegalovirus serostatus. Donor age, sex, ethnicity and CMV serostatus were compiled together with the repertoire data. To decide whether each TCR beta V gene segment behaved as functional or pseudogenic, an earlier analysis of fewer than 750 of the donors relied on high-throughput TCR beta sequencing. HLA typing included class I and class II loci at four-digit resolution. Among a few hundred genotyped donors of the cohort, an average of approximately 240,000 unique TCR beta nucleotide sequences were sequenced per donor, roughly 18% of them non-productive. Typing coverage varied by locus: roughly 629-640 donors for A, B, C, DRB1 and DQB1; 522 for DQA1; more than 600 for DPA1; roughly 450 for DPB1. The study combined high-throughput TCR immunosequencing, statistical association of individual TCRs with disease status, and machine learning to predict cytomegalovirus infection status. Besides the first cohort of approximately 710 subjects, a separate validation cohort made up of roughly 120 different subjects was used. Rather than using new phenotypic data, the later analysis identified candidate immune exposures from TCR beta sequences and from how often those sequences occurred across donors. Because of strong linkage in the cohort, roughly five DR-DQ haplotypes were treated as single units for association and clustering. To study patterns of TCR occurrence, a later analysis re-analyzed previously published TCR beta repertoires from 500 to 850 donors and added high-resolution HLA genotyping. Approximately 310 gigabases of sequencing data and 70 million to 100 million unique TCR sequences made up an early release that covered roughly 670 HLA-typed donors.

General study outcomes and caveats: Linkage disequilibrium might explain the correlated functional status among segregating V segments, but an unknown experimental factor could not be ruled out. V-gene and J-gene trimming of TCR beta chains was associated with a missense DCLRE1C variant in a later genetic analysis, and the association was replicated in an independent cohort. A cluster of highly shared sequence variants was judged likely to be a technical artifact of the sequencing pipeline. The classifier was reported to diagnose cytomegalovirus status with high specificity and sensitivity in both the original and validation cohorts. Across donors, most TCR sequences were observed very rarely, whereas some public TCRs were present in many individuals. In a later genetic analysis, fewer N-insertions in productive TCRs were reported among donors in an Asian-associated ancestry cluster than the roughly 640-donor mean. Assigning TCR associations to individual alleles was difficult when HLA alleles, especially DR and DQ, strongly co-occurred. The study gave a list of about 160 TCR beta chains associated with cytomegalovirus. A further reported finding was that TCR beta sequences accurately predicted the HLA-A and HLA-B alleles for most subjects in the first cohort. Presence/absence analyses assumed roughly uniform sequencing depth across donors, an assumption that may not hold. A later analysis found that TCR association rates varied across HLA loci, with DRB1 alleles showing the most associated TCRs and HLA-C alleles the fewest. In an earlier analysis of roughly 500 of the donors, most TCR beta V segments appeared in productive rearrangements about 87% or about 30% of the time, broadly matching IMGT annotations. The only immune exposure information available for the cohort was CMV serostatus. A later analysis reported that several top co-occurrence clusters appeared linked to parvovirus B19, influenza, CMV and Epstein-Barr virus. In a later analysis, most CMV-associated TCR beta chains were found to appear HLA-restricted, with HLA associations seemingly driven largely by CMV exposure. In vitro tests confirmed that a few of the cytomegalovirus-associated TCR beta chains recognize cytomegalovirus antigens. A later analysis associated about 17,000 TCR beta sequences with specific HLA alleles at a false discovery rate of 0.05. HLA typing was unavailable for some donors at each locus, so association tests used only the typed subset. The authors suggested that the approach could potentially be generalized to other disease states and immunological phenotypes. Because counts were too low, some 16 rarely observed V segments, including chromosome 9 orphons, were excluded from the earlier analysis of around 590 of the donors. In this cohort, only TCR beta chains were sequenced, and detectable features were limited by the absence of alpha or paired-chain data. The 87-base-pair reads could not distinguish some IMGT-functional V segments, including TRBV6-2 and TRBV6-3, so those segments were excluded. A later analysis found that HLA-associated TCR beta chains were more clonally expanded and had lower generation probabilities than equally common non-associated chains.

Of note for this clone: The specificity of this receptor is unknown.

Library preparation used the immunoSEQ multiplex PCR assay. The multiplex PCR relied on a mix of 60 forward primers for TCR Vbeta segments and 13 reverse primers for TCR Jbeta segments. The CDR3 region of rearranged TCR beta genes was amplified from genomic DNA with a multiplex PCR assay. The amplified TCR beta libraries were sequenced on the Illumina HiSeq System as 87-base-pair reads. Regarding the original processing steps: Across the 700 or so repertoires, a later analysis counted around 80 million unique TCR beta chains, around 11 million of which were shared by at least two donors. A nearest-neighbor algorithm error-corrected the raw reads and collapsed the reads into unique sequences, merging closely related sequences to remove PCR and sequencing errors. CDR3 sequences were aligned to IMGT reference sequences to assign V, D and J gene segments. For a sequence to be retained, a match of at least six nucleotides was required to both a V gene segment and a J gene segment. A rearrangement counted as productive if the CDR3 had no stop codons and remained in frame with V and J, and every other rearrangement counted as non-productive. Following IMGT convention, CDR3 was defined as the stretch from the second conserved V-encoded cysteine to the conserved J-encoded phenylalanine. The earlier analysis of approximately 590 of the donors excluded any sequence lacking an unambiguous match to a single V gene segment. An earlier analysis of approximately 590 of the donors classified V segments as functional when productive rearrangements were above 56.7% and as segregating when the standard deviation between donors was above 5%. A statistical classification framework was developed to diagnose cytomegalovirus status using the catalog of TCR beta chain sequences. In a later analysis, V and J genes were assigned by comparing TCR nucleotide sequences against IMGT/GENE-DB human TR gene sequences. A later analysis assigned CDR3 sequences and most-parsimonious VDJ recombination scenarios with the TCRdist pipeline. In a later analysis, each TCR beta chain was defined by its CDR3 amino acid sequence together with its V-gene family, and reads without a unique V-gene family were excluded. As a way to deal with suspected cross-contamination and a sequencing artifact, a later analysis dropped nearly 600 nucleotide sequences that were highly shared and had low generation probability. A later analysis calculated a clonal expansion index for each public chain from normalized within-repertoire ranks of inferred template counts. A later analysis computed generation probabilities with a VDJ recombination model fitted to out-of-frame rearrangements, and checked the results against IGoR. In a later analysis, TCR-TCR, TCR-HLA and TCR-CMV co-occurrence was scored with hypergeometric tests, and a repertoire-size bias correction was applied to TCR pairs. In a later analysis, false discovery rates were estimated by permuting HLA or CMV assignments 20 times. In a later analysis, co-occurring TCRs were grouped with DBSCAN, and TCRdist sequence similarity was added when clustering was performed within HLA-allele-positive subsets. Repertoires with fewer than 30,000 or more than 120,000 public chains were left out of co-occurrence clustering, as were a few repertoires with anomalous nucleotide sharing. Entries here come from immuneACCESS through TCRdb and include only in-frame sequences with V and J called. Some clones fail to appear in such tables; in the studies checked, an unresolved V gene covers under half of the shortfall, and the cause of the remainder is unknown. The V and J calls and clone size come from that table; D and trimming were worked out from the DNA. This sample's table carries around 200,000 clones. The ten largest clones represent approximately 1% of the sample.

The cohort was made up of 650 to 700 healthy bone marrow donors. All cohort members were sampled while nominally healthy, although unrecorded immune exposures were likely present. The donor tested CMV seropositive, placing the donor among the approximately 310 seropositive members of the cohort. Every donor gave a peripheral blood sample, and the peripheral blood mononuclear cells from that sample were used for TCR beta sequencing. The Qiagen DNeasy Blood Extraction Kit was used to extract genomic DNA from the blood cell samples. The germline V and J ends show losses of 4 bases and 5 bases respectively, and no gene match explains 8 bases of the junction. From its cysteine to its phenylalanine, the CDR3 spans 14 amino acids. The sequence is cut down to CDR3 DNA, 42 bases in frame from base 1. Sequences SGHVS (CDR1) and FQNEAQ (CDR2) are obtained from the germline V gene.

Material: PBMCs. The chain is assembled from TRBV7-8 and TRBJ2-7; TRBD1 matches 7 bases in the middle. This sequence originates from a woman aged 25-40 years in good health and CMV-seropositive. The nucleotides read TGTGCCAGCAGCTCCTACAGGGGAGAGGACGAGCAGTACTTC. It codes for CASSSYRGEDEQYF.